The rows below give T cell receptor beta chains drawn from one sample of a study of blood T cell repertoires in COVID-19. Profiled with immunoSEQ multiplex PCR; TCRdb holds only in-frame clones, not every one. The top ten hold roughly a quarter of the sample, which has about 28,000 clones, around 86% seen once. The sequencing sample was made of peripheral blood. The receptors stem from a human donor in a cohort sampled during active COVID-19. Both conserved end residues are trimmed from each CDR3. The order of the fields is V gene, CDR3 protein.

V: TRBV4-2; CDR3: ASSQNSGGPPYEQY
V: TRBV7-2; CDR3: ASSFPAARQTQY
V: TRBV19; CDR3: ASSNHGRTINEKLF
V: TRBV7-8; CDR3: ASSSRGSMSNQPQH
V: TRBV7-9; CDR3: ASSLSETWESPLH
V: TRBV30; CDR3: AWSVEGGELF
V: TRBV5-1; CDR3: ASSGGYVGYGYT
V: TRBV6-5; CDR3: ASTRVGNQPQH
V: TRBV11-2; CDR3: ASSLTSGVYEQY
V: TRBV11-2; CDR3: ASSLDPAGELF
V: TRBV5-6; CDR3: ASSLITGSGGDTQY
V: TRBV10-2; CDR3: ASSEPGQGAGYT
V: TRBV3-1/TRBV3-2; CDR3: ASSQRGGNSPLH
V: TRBV4-3; CDR3: ASSQTERSYEQY
V: TRBV4-2; CDR3: ASSQELAGTNNEQF
V: TRBV3-1/TRBV3-2; CDR3: ASGGRVYGYT
V: TRBV27; CDR3: ASSRHGTELF
V: TRBV7-2; CDR3: ASSSRTGKNNYGYT
V: TRBV29-1; CDR3: SDLSGDSYNEQF
V: TRBV7-8; CDR3: ASSLARGWSTGELF
V: TRBV4-3; CDR3: ASSADRGFQETQY
V: TRBV7-3; CDR3: ASSLTATRSDTQY
V: TRBV6-5; CDR3: ASSYQGPGFQETQY
V: TRBV7-2; CDR3: ASNRPIGQPAGYEQF
V: TRBV6-1; CDR3: ASSEFLYGSSGANVLT
V: TRBV2; CDR3: ASSGTGGSNEKLF
V: TRBV5-1; CDR3: ASSGPSGANVLT
V: TRBV7-6; CDR3: ASSLAKTGWDNEQF
V: TRBV11-2; CDR3: ASSPRPGGTVKETQY